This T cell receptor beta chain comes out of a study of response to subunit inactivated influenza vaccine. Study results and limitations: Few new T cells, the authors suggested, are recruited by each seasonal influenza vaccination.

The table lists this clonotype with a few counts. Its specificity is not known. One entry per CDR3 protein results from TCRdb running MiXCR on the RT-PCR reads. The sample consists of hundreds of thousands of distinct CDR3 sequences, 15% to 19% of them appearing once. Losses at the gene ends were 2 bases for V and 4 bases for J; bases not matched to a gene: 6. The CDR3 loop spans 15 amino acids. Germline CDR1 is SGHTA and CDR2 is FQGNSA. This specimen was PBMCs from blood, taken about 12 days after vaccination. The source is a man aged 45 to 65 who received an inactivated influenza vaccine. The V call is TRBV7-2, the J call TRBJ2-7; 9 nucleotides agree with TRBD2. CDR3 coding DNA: TGTGCCAGCAGCTTATCGCGGGGGGGCCCTTACGAGCAGTACTTC. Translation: CASSLSRGGPYEQYF.